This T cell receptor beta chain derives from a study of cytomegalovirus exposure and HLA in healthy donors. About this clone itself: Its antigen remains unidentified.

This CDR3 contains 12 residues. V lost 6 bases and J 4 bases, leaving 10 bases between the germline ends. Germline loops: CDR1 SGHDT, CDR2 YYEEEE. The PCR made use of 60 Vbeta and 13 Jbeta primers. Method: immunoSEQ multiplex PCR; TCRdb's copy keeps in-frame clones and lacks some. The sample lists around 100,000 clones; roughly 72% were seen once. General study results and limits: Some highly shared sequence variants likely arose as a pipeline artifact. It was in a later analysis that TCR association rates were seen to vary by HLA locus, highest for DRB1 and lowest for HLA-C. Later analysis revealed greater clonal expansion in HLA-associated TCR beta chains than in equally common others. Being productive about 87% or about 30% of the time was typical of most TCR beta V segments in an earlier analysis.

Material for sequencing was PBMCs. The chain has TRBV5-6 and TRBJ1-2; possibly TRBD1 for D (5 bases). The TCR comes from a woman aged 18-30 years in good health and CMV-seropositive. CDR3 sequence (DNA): TGTGCCAGCATGGGGGGATCCTATGGCTACACCTTC. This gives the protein CASMGGSYGYTF.